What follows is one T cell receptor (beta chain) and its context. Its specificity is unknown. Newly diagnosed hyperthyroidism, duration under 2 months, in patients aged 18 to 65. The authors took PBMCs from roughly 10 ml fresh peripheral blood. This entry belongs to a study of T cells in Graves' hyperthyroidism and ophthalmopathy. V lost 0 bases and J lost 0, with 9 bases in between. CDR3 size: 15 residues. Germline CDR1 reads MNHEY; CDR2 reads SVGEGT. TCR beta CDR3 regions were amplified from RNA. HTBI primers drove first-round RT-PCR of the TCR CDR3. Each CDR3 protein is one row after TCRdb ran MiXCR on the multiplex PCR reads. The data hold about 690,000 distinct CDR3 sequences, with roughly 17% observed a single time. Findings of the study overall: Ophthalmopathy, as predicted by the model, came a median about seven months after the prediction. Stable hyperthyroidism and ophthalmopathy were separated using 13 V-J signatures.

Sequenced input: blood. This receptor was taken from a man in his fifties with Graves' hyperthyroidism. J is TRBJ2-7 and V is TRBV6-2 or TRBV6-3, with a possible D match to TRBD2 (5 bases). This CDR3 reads CASSYSPTSSYEQYF. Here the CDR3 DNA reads TGTGCCAGCAGTTACTCACCTACTAGCTCCTACGAGCAGTACTTC.